What follows are 28 T cell receptor beta chains derived from one specimen sequenced in a study of cytomegalovirus exposure and HLA in healthy donors. The PCR employed 60 Vbeta primers together with 13 Jbeta primers. Clones were sequenced by immunoSEQ multiplex PCR, and TCRdb holds only the in-frame ones, with some missing. The sample carries 110,000 or so clones, around 86% recorded once. The sequenced sample consisted of PBMCs. These receptors were taken from a woman aged 30 to 39 in good health and CMV-seronegative.

This clone was recorded only once. The J gene is TRBJ2-7, the V gene TRBV7-6, with 9 bases identical to TRBD2. The V segment lost 5 bases and the J segment 2 bases; nucleotides outside the gene matches: 7. Germline-derived CDR1 and CDR2 are SGHVS and FNYEAQ. This CDR3 spans 15 amino acids. CDR3 region: CASSREGGRAYEQYF. The CDR3 DNA follows: TGTGCCAGCAGCCGCGAAGGCGGGAGGGCCTACGAGCAGTACTTC.

This clone was found once. V is TRBV28 and J is TRBJ1-2, with 9 nucleotides matching TRBD1. The CDR3 extends over 14 amino acids. V lost 3 bases and J lost 5; bases outside the gene matches: 4. Germline loops: CDR1 MDHEN, CDR2 SYDVKM. The CDR3: CASSLWGQGYGYTF. The DNA of the CDR3 is TGTGCCAGCAGTTTGTGGGGACAGGGATATGGCTACACCTTC.

This chain's CDR3 is CASSLQGEAFF. The CDR3 DNA follows: TGTGCCAGCAGTTTACAGGGTGAGGCTTTCTTT. The gene calls are TRBV28 and TRBJ1-1, with D tentatively TRBD1 (5 bases). Per the germline V gene, CDR1 is MDHEN and CDR2 is SYDVKM. The CDR3 has 11 residues. V lost 2 bases, J lost 11 bases, and 9 bases lay in between.

The chain couples TRBV6-5 to TRBJ2-2; 8 nucleotides agree with TRBD2. The CDR3 extends over 15 amino acids. Germline CDR1 and CDR2: MNHEY and SVGAGI. The ends lost 7 bases at V and 6 bases at J; junction bases unmatched: 10. CDR3 amino acids: CASTPDRAGAGELFF. The CDR3 DNA is TGTGCCAGCACTCCGGACAGAGCGGGAGCCGGGGAGCTGTTTTTT.

The V and J genes are TRBV15 and TRBJ2-3; tentatively, D is TRBD1 (6 bases). The germline V and J ends were trimmed by 7 bases and 3 bases, with 17 bases remaining between them. Germline V gene sequence: CDR1 LNHNV, CDR2 YYDKDF (reference sequence). The CDR3 runs 15 residues. CDR3: CATKGSRGGTDTQYF. The CDR3 DNA is TGTGCCACCAAAGGGTCCAGGGGTGGGACAGATACGCAGTATTTT.

This chain connects TRBV29-1 to TRBJ2-3; 14 nucleotides agree with TRBD2. CDR3 length equals 16 residues. Losses at the gene ends were 5 bases for V and 4 bases for J; bases not matched to a gene: 8. Looked up from germline, CDR1 is SQVTM and CDR2 is ANQGSEA. The CDR3: CSVTTSGRAFADTQYF. CDR3 in DNA: TGCAGCGTTACGACTAGCGGGAGGGCCTTCGCAGATACGCAGTATTTT.

This chain joins TRBV6-5 and TRBJ1-5; 7 bases match TRBD1. V shed 6 bases and J 4 bases; nucleotides not matched to a gene: 6. CDR1 MNHEY and CDR2 SVGAGI come from the germline V gene. The CDR3 loop spans 14 amino acids. Here the CDR3 reads CASSRGTENQPQHF. CDR3 DNA sequence: TGTGCCAGCAGCCGGGGGACAGAAAATCAGCCCCAGCATTTT.

The chain recombines TRBV6-5 with TRBJ1-1; D is ambiguous. The ends were cut back, 6 bases at V and 1 base at J, with 12 bases in the middle. Germline CDR1 reads MNHEY; CDR2 reads SVGAGI. This CDR3 has 14 residues. CDR3 nucleotides: TGTGCCAGCAGCCGAGGTCACTCGAACACTGAAGCTTTCTTT. Translating it yields CASSRGHSNTEAFF.

J is TRBJ2-2 and V is TRBV6-5; 10 positions agree with TRBD1. The length of the CDR3 is 13 residues. CDR1 is MNHEY and CDR2 is SVGAGI in the germline V gene. J was trimmed by 6 bases and V by 6 bases; bases with no gene match: 1. The chain's CDR3 is CASRGQGSGELFF. For the CDR3, the DNA is TGTGCCAGCAGGGGACAGGGGTCCGGGGAGCTGTTTTTT.

V and J are TRBV28 and TRBJ1-1; D perhaps matches TRBD1 (6 bases). Germline loops: CDR1 MDHEN, CDR2 SYDVKM. V was cut by 3 bases and J by 2 bases, with 16 bases left in between. The CDR3 totals 16 residues. The CDR3 loop is CASSFGLGQTNTEAFF. CDR3 bases: TGTGCCAGCAGTTTTGGCCTCGGACAGACCAACACTGAAGCTTTCTTT.

This clone has only a few counts. The CDR3 coding sequence is TGTGCCAGCAGCCGCTATGGCTACACCTTC. The encoded protein is CASSRYGYTF. The genes are TRBV28 and TRBJ1-2; D unresolved. The CDR3 has 10 amino acids. From germline, CDR1 is MDHEN and CDR2 SYDVKM. V was pared by 6 bases and J by 4 bases, with 3 bases between.

The chain links TRBV28 to TRBJ2-1; D possibly corresponds to TRBD2 (5 bases). Germline V gene data show CDR1 as MDHEN and CDR2 as SYDVKM. The CDR3 is 13 amino acids. V lost 6 bases and J lost 5, with 11 bases in between. CDR3 sequence: CASRHGGDNEQFF. The CDR3, as DNA: TGTGCCAGCAGGCACGGAGGCGACAATGAGCAGTTCTTC.

This chain connects TRBV5-1 to TRBJ2-5; the match to TRBD1 covers 11 bases. The CDR3 length is 15 residues. Germline V gives CDR1 SGHRS, CDR2 YFSETQ. With V trimmed by 4 bases and J by 5 bases, 7 bases remained unmatched. The CDR3 region is CASSDGQGAGETQYF. DNA for the CDR3: TGCGCCAGCAGCGACGGACAGGGGGCTGGGGAGACCCAGTACTTC. Filled out from reference TRBV5-1 and TRBJ2-5, the complete variable domain reads KAGVTQTPRYLIKTRGQQVTLSCSPISGHRSVSWYQQTPGQGLQFLFEYFSETQRNKGNFPGRFSGRQFSNSRSEMNVSTLELGDSALYLCASSDGQGAGETQYFGPGTRLLVL.

The rearrangement joins TRBV6-1 to TRBJ2-7; D remains unclear. Per germline, CDR1 MNHNS and CDR2 SASEGT. Trimming pared 0 bases from V and 4 bases from J, leaving 10 bases between. The CDR3 loop spans 14 amino acids. In DNA form, the CDR3 reads TGTGCCAGCAGTGAAGCGCTTCGACATTACGAGCAGTACTTC. Its translation is CASSEALRHYEQYF.

CDR3 in amino acids: CASSYSPRWDTEAFF. In nucleotides, the CDR3 is TGTGCCAGCAGTTACTCTCCCAGGTGGGACACTGAAGCTTTCTTT. This rearrangement joins TRBV6-5 to TRBJ1-1, with no clear D. V lost 0 bases, J lost 3 bases, and 11 bases lay in between. In germline, CDR1 is MNHEY, CDR2 SVGAGI. This CDR3 has 15 residues.

J is TRBJ1-3 and V is TRBV7-9; no definite D call. Per the germline V gene, CDR1 is SEHNR and CDR2 is FQNEAQ (reference sequence). The V and J ends lost 3 bases and 6 bases respectively, with 12 bases between them. CDR3 length: 14 amino acids. The CDR3 DNA is TGTGCCAGCAGCTTTAGCGGACTTCAAAACACCATATATTTT. This translates into CASSFSGLQNTIYF.

This chain connects TRBV10-3 to TRBJ2-1; D may be TRBD2 (6 bases). V lost 0 bases, J lost 8 bases, and 14 bases lay in between. From germline, CDR1 is ENHRY and CDR2 SYGVKD. This CDR3 is 15 amino acids long. The CDR3 here is CAISESVEGKHEQFF. CDR3 bases: TGTGCCATCAGTGAGTCTGTGGAGGGGAAGCATGAGCAGTTCTTC.

The gene calls are TRBV2 and TRBJ2-7, with 7 bases matching TRBD1. This CDR3 comprises 14 residues. Trimming at V came to 3 bases and at J to 3 bases, leaving 5 bases not matched to a gene. Germline assignment: CDR1 SNHLY and CDR2 FYNNEI. In nucleotides, the CDR3 is TGTGCCAGCAGTGATATTGCAGGGGGCTACGAGCAGTACTTC. It encodes CASSDIAGGYEQYF.

This clone occurred a few times. This chain joins TRBV7-3 and TRBJ2-1; TRBD1 is a possible D gene (6 bases). Germline CDR1 reads SGHTA; CDR2 reads FQGTGA. V was clipped by 6 bases and J by 8 bases, with 17 bases between them. CDR3 length: 14 amino acids. CDR3 loop: CASSRNRVADEQFF. The DNA for the CDR3 is TGTGCCAGCAGTAGGAACAGGGTTGCCGATGAGCAGTTCTTC.

This rearrangement joins TRBV4-3 to TRBJ2-7; 10 bases fit TRBD1. The CDR3 is made up of 14 amino acids. After removal of 2 bases from V and 8 bases from J, the junction contained 6 bases not matched to a gene. Germline CDR1 reads LGHNA; CDR2 reads YSLEER. The CDR3 reads CASSQQRTGGQQYF. The CDR3 nucleotides read TGCGCCAGCAGCCAACAGAGGACAGGGGGACAGCAGTACTTC.

The rearrangement joins TRBV2 to TRBJ2-3, with TRBD2 matching 9 bases. The CDR3 extends over 14 amino acids. CDR1 is SNHLY, CDR2 FYNNEI, per germline. The ends lost 7 bases at V and 4 bases at J; junction bases unmatched: 6. CDR3 loop: CASKAGGPPDTQYF. The CDR3 bases are TGTGCCAGCAAGGCGGGAGGGCCGCCAGATACGCAGTATTTT.

This clone was counted between two and nine times. The V call is TRBV7-2, the J call TRBJ2-1; 10 nucleotides align to TRBD2. Germline V gives CDR1 SGHTA, CDR2 FQGNSA. J lost 15 bases, V lost 3 bases, and 14 bases had no gene match. There are 15 residues in the CDR3. The CDR3 DNA reads TGTGCCAGCAGCTTGTCTGGAGCTCTAGCGGGAGAACTGTTCTTC. Translation: CASSLSGALAGELFF.

The V gene is TRBV6-6, the J gene TRBJ2-7; D may be TRBD1 (7 bases). Germline assignment: CDR1 MNHNY and CDR2 SVGAGI (reference sequence). The V and J ends lost 6 bases and 2 bases respectively, with 17 bases between them. The CDR3 length is 15 residues. In DNA form, the CDR3 reads TGTGCCAGCAGCAGGGGGGCATCACCTCCCTACGAGCAGTACTTC. Protein sequence: CASSRGASPPYEQYF.

V is TRBV7-9 and J is TRBJ1-1; D is possibly TRBD1 (6 bases). V lost 8 bases and J 4 bases, leaving 14 bases between the germline ends. The CDR3 contains 13 residues. Germline V gene data show CDR1 as SEHNR and CDR2 as FQNEAQ (reference sequence). The CDR3 bases are TGTGCCAGCTCGACGGGGGGCGTCACTGAAGCTTTCTTT. Its translation is CASSTGGVTEAFF.

The V call is TRBV7-2, the J call TRBJ2-5; TRBD2 aligns across 16 bases. Germline assignment: CDR1 SGHTA and CDR2 FQGNSA. The CDR3 spans 15 residues. V trimming: 5 bases; J trimming: 7 bases; junction bases outside the gene matches: 4. This chain's CDR3 is CASSRGTSGGATQYF. In nucleotides, the CDR3 is TGTGCCAGCAGCAGAGGGACTAGCGGGGGGGCGACCCAGTACTTC.

This clone was counted a few times. The J gene is TRBJ2-1, the V gene TRBV6-5; D is ambiguous. The CDR3 consists of 13 residues. CDR1 is MNHEY and CDR2 is SVGAGI in the germline V gene. Trimming took 6 bases from V and 2 from J, leaving 8 bases between them. CDR3 nucleotides: TGTGCCAGCAGGGAGACCACCTACAATGAGCAGTTCTTC. The encoded protein is CASRETTYNEQFF.

The V call is TRBV27, the J call TRBJ1-4, with unresolved D. The germline V gene has CDR1 MNHEY and CDR2 SMNVEV (reference sequence). The CDR3 is made up of 13 amino acids. V lost 6 bases and J 7 bases, leaving 12 bases between the germline ends. CDR3 region: CASRFSGSEKLFF. CDR3 DNA: TGTGCCAGCAGATTCTCTGGGAGTGAAAAACTGTTTTTT.

This chain joins TRBV20-1 and TRBJ1-1, with D unresolved. Trimming shortened V by 6 bases and J by 6 bases, and 11 bases separated the two germline ends. Germline loops: CDR1 DFQATT, CDR2 SNEGSKA (reference sequence). The CDR3 has 11 residues. CDR3 amino acids: CSAAIGAEAFF. The CDR3 region has the DNA TGCAGTGCGGCCATCGGGGCTGAAGCTTTCTTT.